The 4 T cell receptor beta chains reported below all come from one sample, sequenced in a study of persistence of HIV-infected CD4 T cells (dated by TCRdb to 2019 to 2021). The treatment or condition label corresponds to: suppressive antiretroviral therapy. Cells were stimulated with anti-CD3/anti-CD28 magnetic beads as a nonspecific positive control representing the CD4+ T cell repertoire. Responding CD4+ T cells were sorted by upregulation of both CD40 ligand and CD69. The immunoSEQ hsTCRB assay version 4, run in survey mode, was used to sequence TCRbeta repertoires from genomic DNA. Held by TCRdb, this immuneACCESS table contains in-frame sequences only and omits some clones. Under half of the omission traces to an unresolved V gene where checked; the cause of the rest is unknown. This sample comprises about 45,000 clones, roughly 92% of them detected only once. Approximately 1.8% of the sample rests with the top ten.

No antigen has been identified for these receptors. Sequencing was performed on CD4+ T cells sorted from PBMCs after 18-hour stimulation, taken from a patient who received antiretroviral therapy. Taken with the paper, the label for cell subset or site translates to: CD40L+CD69+ CD4 T cells responding to anti-CD3/anti-CD28 beads, representing the overall repertoire. The receptors come from an adult man with HIV who was CMV-seropositive.

The J gene is TRBJ2-2, the V gene TRBV28; 7 bases match TRBD1. The CDR3 sequence is 14 residues long. V shed 7 bases, J shed 4 bases, and the junction held 6 bases outside the gene matches. CDR1 and CDR2 (germline): MDHEN, SYDVKM. The CDR3 sequence: CASKRTGVTGELFF. The CDR3 region has the DNA TGTGCCAGCAAGCGGACAGGCGTCACCGGGGAGCTGTTTTTT.

This sequence joins TRBV2 and TRBJ1-4; D ambiguous. The CDR3 extends over 13 amino acids. V lost 6 bases and J 5 bases, leaving 10 bases between the germline ends. Germline V lookup: CDR1 SNHLY, CDR2 FYNNEI. Written as DNA, the CDR3 is TGTGCCAGCAGGTTTAGGATGAATGAAAAACTGTTTTTT. Encoded protein: CASRFRMNEKLFF. Looking up the rest from reference TRBV2 and TRBJ1-4 gives the full variable domain: EPEVTQTPSHQVTQMGQEVILRCVPISNHLYFYWYRQILGQKVEFLVSFYNNEISEKSEIFDDQFSVERPDGSNFTLKIRSTKLEDSAMYFCASRFRMNEKLFFGSGTQLSVL.

The chain links TRBV19 to TRBJ1-5; D is ambiguous. The germline V gene has CDR1 LNHDA and CDR2 SQIVND (reference sequence). Trimming stripped 5 bases from V and 5 bases from J, with 7 bases between. CDR3 length: 12 amino acids. The CDR3 reads CASSRGDQPQHF. The CDR3 DNA is TGTGCCAGTAGTCGCGGGGATCAGCCCCAGCATTTT.

The chain joins TRBV10-3 to TRBJ2-3, with TRBD2 matching 7 bases. V dropped 4 bases and J dropped 3; count of bases not matched to a gene: 1. CDR1 and CDR2 (germline): ENHRY, SYGVKD. The CDR3 has 13 residues. This chain's CDR3 is CAISGEGTDTQYF. The CDR3 nucleotides are TGTGCCATCAGTGGGGAGGGGACAGATACGCAGTATTTT.